Sequencing of this T cell receptor (beta chain) was carried out in a study of Ad26.COV2.S vaccination and SARS-CoV-2 variants. At the level of the study: Sample donor was a member of the COV1001 Ad26.COV2.S trial arm. Donor got 5x10^10 or 1x10^11 viral particles of Ad26.COV2.S. Whole-study results and caveats: With respect to non-spike TCR breadth, vaccine and placebo recipients were similar.

Treatment described: around 19 received Ad26.COV2.S at low or high dose, single or two shots; roughly 5 received placebo; per-sample allocation not given. Specimens were obtained on day 63 following the first vaccine or placebo injection. The CDR3 has 15 amino acids. The ends were cut back, 2 bases at V and 4 bases at J, with 15 bases in the middle. The germline V gene encodes CDR1 MNHNY and CDR2 SVGAGI (reference sequence). Comment on this clone: Its antigen is still unknown.

Profiling relied on immunoSEQ multiplex PCR, and the TCRdb table lists in-frame clones only, not all of them. The data show 350,000 to 500,000 clones, with around 91% seen just once and around 4.2% held by the top ten. The V and J genes are TRBV6-6 and TRBJ2-7; D gene ambiguous. The sequencing used peripheral blood, collected in a trial of Ad26.COV2.S vaccine versus placebo. The sequence was obtained from a person aged 18-60 years who received the Ad26.COV2.S COVID-19 vaccine or a placebo. DNA for the CDR3: TGTGCCAGCAGTTACCCTGGTGGCACAACGTACGAGCAGTACTTC. Translating gives CASSYPGGTTYEQYF.